The rows below give T cell receptor beta chains drawn from one sample of a study of T-cell reconstitution after alpha-beta-depleted transplantation in children. TCRdb used MiXCR to reprocess the PCR reads, holding one entry per CDR3 protein. There are 200,000 to 300,000 distinct CDR3 sequences in the sample; about 25% occur only once, and about 2.6% lies in the top ten. Sequenced material: PBMCs, taken before TCRalphabeta/CD19-depleted stem cell transplant. Receptors were obtained from a girl aged 2 to 10 with Fanconi anemia, due to receive a stem cell transplant. Both conserved end residues are part of each CDR3. Some rows mark clone size as missing; the rest say once, few, many or name a class of expanded clone.

clone_size v_call cdr3_aa
NA TRBV6-5 CASSYSSLAGGADTQYF
NA TRBV20-1 CSARFGARYTF
NA TRBV6-5 CASSYLGTDTDTQYF
many TRBV20-1 CSARWGTQYF
few TRBV6-5 CASSYSRRATTDTQYF
many TRBV20-1 CSARDYGKTEKLFF
once TRBV7-6 CASSLVGGVTGELFF
NA TRBV28 CASSLFYIDEQFF
NA TRBV29-1 CSVGPGDTGELFF
many TRBV5-5 CASRSGNTGELFF
many TRBV7-9 CASSQRLAWHTQYF
many TRBV5-1 CASSLSLHRPYEQYF
few TRBV24-1 CATSDSKGPGEKLFF
many TRBV9 CASSVTGSYNSPLHF
many TRBV28 CASSSAGGYTDTQYF
many TRBV7-2 CASSPAGLAGVGETQYF
NA TRBV12-3/TRBV12-4 CASTTDSEAFF
NA TRBV25-1 CASTYGIYSPLHF
NA TRBV7-3 CASSSGAVFPDTQYF
few TRBV5-1 CASSLEGTSSGVTF
many TRBV6-2/TRBV6-3 CASSLAVISTDTQYF
few TRBV20-1 CSAREPDYPNEQFF
many TRBV28 CASSLGGKTQYF
NA TRBV10-3 CAISESKRTGRYEQYF
many TRBV29-1 CSVDGLAGVFTDTQYF
NA TRBV12-3/TRBV12-4 CASSSTPVTGGDGDTQYF
many TRBV29-1 CSVAGSDRKAFF
NA TRBV4-2 CASSRGDRPTDTQYF
few TRBV12-3/TRBV12-4 CASSLRLTDTQYF
many TRBV12-3/TRBV12-4 CASSPIYDNQPQHF
NA TRBV7-9 CASSLPTRTSTDTQYF
many TRBV29-1 CSLGANEQFF
many TRBV7-7 CASSLVGGVYNEQFF
few TRBV4-2 CASSQTSGDYEQYF
many TRBV20-1 CSARTIQGSTEAFF
many TRBV20-1 CSATRTTTYEQYF
many TRBV20-1 CSARDQGPGLSFAQYF
many TRBV20-1 CSAVGHPGNTIYF
many TRBV20-1 CSAASTSGRTYEQYF
NA TRBV29-1 CSVQPFGTPNIQYF
NA TRBV12-3/TRBV12-4 CASSADRTSVADTQYF
NA TRBV6-4 CASSKEPQPNTGELFF
few TRBV7-9 CASSQTDSNQPQHF
many TRBV19 CASLSLLNTEAFF
NA TRBV7-8 CASSLASGVLQETQYF
many TRBV2 CASTVGLAEPYEQYF
many TRBV5-1 CASSLVQETQYF
NA TRBV29-1 CSVNKETQYF
NA TRBV18 CASSQLEGFWEQFF
NA TRBV28 CASRGTSGGNEQFF
NA TRBV7-3 CASSLMGLAGNYNEQFF
NA TRBV7-3 CASSLSGVGQETQYF
many TRBV6-6 CASRLQGAGYTF
NA TRBV5-1 CASSLIFQGIDGYTF
many TRBV29-1 CSVDGQGANTGELFF
NA TRBV20-1 CSAPKAGTTDTQYF
NA TRBV15 CATSRDLGGRTDTQYF
NA TRBV20-1 CSVTSATYEQYF
NA TRBV5-1 CASSLDQREIPDTQYF